These 18 T cell receptor beta chains came from one sample sequenced in a study of shared clonotypes between healthy human individuals (dated by TCRdb to the early 2020s). Library preparation employed the immunoSEQ multiplex PCR assay. The source is immuneACCESS, and TCRdb retained only in-frame sequences with V and J called. Part of the clones is not carried over; for the studies checked, unresolved V genes explain less than half of this, and the remainder is unexplained. This sample has some 480,000 clones in its table, and 70% to 85% of those were observed once. Less than 15% of the sample is taken by the ten largest. The sequencing sample was made of PBMCs. These receptors were taken from a woman aged 40 to 50 in good health. Some clones in this sample may be carry-over from other donors' samples.

Comment on this clone: Other DNA sequences in this sample translate to the same CDR3. V is TRBV18 and J is TRBJ2-5, with a weak D call TRBD2 (6 bases). CDR1 and CDR2 (germline): KGHSH, LQKENI. The CDR3 is 14 amino acids. V lost 2 bases to trimming and J lost 5 bases, with 12 bases between them. The CDR3 region has the DNA TGTGCCAGCTCACCAGGGCAGGGAGGCGAGACCCAGTACTTC. This gives the protein CASSPGQGGETQYF.

The chain carries TRBV19 and TRBJ2-3; D is ambiguous. Germline values: CDR1 LNHDA, CDR2 SQIVND (reference sequence). Trimming stripped 3 bases from V and 4 bases from J, with 8 bases between. This CDR3 comprises 13 residues. CDR3 region: CASSIPAADTQYF. The DNA for the CDR3 is TGTGCCAGTAGTATCCCGGCGGCAGATACGCAGTATTTT.

This chain connects TRBV30 to TRBJ1-5; D remains unclear. The CDR3 runs 16 residues. Germline assignment: CDR1 GTSNPN and CDR2 SVGIG (reference sequence). V was trimmed by 2 bases and J by 3 bases, leaving 17 bases between them. CDR3 sequence: CAWSPAEVGFNQPQHF. The CDR3 coding sequence is TGTGCCTGGAGTCCGGCAGAAGTGGGATTCAATCAGCCCCAGCATTTT.

The rearrangement links TRBV4-2 to TRBJ1-2; D not resolved. Germline values: CDR1 LGHNA, CDR2 YNFKEQ. This CDR3 region has 13 residues. Trimming pared 4 bases from V and 1 base from J, leaving 7 bases between. Here the CDR3 DNA reads TGTGCCAGCAGCCCCCGGATTAACTATGGCTACACCTTC. Amino acids: CASSPRINYGYTF.

The chain joins TRBV27 to TRBJ2-7; a possible D gene is TRBD2 (5 bases). The CDR3 is 14 amino acids. The germline CDR1 and CDR2 sequences are MNHEY and SMNVEV (reference sequence). Trimming removed 0 bases from V and 2 bases from J, with 8 bases in between. DNA for the CDR3: TGTGCCAGCAGTTTATCATCCGGGACCTACGAGCAGTACTTC. Its translation: CASSLSSGTYEQYF.

In DNA form, the CDR3 reads TGTGCCAGCAGCAATAAAGGACTAGCGGGAGTCCACGAGCAGTACTTC. Its protein is CASSNKGLAGVHEQYF. V usage is TRBV21-1 and J usage is TRBJ2-7; the DNA was not compared with TRBD2, the D call given in the table. TRBV21-1 is reported as a pseudogene. This CDR3 spans 16 amino acids.

The gene calls are TRBV15 and TRBJ2-7; TRBD1 agrees at 8 bases. Trimming cost V 8 bases and J 2 bases; bases outside gene matches: 8. Germline V gene data show CDR1 as LNHNV and CDR2 as YYDKDF (reference sequence). The CDR3 loop spans 14 amino acids. This CDR3 reads CATVGQGLTYEQYF. The CDR3 bases are TGTGCCACCGTAGGACAGGGCCTAACCTACGAGCAGTACTTC.

This chain joins TRBV7-2 and TRBJ2-7; perhaps TRBD2 as D (6 bases). The CDR3 spans 15 residues. Trimming took off 4 bases at V and 0 bases at J, with 13 bases between the two ends. The germline gives CDR1 SGHTA, CDR2 FQGNSA. The CDR3 reads CASSSRTTSSYEQYF. The CDR3 coding sequence is TGTGCCAGCAGCTCACGAACGACTAGCTCCTACGAGCAGTACTTC. Full variable domain (remainder filled in from reference TRBV7-2 and TRBJ2-7): GAGVSQSPSNKVTEKGKDVELRCDPISGHTALYWYRQSLGQGLEFLIYFQGNSAPDKSGLPSDRFSAERTGGSVSTLTIQRTQQEDSAVYLCASSSRTTSSYEQYFGPGTRLTVT.

In this sample, this clone turned up a few times. This sample also contains other DNA sequences that code for the same CDR3. The genes are TRBV28 and TRBJ2-3; unclear D gene. Germline CDR1 reads MDHEN; CDR2 reads SYDVKM. This CDR3 contains 12 residues. V shed 8 bases and J shed 0 bases, with 6 bases lying between them. The CDR3 DNA follows: TGTGCCAGCCGAGGCAGCACAGATACGCAGTATTTT. It yields the protein CASRGSTDTQYF.

V is TRBV29-1 and J is TRBJ2-7, with 7 bases aligning to TRBD1. Unmatched junction bases numbered 4, after V lost 5 bases and J lost 0 bases. The CDR3 is 13 amino acids. Germline CDR1 SQVTM, CDR2 ANQGSEA. CDR3 protein: CSVRPGGSYEQYF. The DNA for the CDR3 is TGCAGCGTTAGGCCAGGGGGCTCCTACGAGCAGTACTTC.

The rearrangement links TRBV7-9 to TRBJ1-1; D call uncertain. The CDR3 loop spans 13 amino acids. Trimming cost V 6 bases and J 3 bases, with 11 bases left between them. Per germline, CDR1 SEHNR and CDR2 FQNEAQ (reference sequence). CDR3 sequence reads: CASSSTEDTEAFF. For the CDR3, the DNA is TGTGCCAGCAGTTCAACAGAGGACACTGAAGCTTTCTTT.

A few counts support this clone. This sequence joins TRBV30 and TRBJ1-5; no definite D call. The ends were cut back, 0 bases at V and 3 bases at J, with 6 bases in the middle. This CDR3 is 13 amino acids long. Germline-derived CDR1 and CDR2 are GTSNPN and SVGIG (reference sequence). The CDR3 sequence: CAWSVRDNQPQHF. The CDR3 nucleotides read TGTGCCTGGAGTGTACGCGACAATCAGCCCCAGCATTTT. Using reference TRBV30 and TRBJ1-5 for the parts outside the CDR3, the full variable domain is SQTIHQWPATLVQPVGSPLSLECTVEGTSNPNLYWYRQAAGRGLQLLFYSVGIGQISSEVPQNLSASRPQDRQFILSSKKLLLSDSGFYLCAWSVRDNQPQHFGDGTRLSIL.

The chain carries TRBV5-1 and TRBJ2-7, with 11 nucleotides matching TRBD1. The junction had 7 bases not matched to a gene; V was cut back by 4 bases and J by 4 bases. Germline-derived CDR1 and CDR2 are SGHRS and YFSETQ. The CDR3 contains 15 residues. CDR3 nucleotide sequence: TGCGCCAGCAGCCCCGGACAGGGGGCGCCTTACGAGCAGTACTTC. Its translation is CASSPGQGAPYEQYF.

This chain connects TRBV6-6 to TRBJ2-7; a weak D match, TRBD1 (5 bases). Germline-derived CDR1 and CDR2 are MNHNY and SVGAGI (reference sequence). V was clipped by 6 bases and J by 0 bases, with 15 bases between them. The CDR3 is made up of 15 amino acids. Here the CDR3 reads CASSLGHSSSYEQYF. The CDR3, as DNA: TGTGCCAGCAGCCTCGGACACTCAAGCTCCTACGAGCAGTACTTC.

This chain uses TRBV28 with TRBJ2-1, with 9 bases lining up with TRBD2. Unmatched junction bases numbered 10, after V lost 6 bases and J lost 4 bases. This CDR3 region has 16 residues. Germline V CDR1 and CDR2: MDHEN, SYDVKM. CDR3 DNA: TGTGCCAGCAGAACCCCAGCGGGAGGCCCTTACAATGAGCAGTTCTTC. Translation: CASRTPAGGPYNEQFF.

In DNA form, the CDR3 reads TGTGCCACCAGCAGATCCCTTCTAGCGGACGAGCAGTACTTC. Amino acid sequence: CATSRSLLADEQYF. The rearrangement joins TRBV15 to TRBJ2-5; 7 bases map to TRBD2. The DNA matches TRBJ2-7 better at its end, which makes the J call doubtful. Germline CDR1 is LNHNV and CDR2 is YYDKDF (reference sequence). This CDR3 is 14 amino acids long.

CDR3 DNA: TGTGCCAGTGCGACAGGGGGACATGAGCAGTTCTTC. It codes for CASATGGHEQFF. This chain uses TRBV28 with TRBJ2-1, with 9 bases fitting TRBD1. Germline-derived CDR1 and CDR2 are MDHEN and SYDVKM. CDR3 length equals 12 residues. J gave up 8 bases and V 9 bases, and 5 bases lay outside the gene matches.

The CDR3 bases are TGTGCCTGGAGACCTAGCGGGAGCGAGTATGAGCAGTTCTTC. It translates to CAWRPSGSEYEQFF. The chain carries TRBV30 and TRBJ2-1, with 10 bases fitting TRBD2. With 3 bases clipped from V and 8 bases from J, the junction kept 7 bases outside the gene matches. The CDR3 has 14 amino acids. Germline V gives CDR1 GTSNPN, CDR2 SVGIG (reference sequence).